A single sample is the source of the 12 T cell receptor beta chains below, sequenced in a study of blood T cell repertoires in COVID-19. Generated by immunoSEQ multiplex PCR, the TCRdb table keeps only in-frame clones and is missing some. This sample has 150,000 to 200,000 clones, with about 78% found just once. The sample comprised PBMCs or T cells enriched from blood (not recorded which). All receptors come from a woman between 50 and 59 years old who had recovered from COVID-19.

CDR3 coding DNA: TGTGCCTGGAGTACGGACAGGTTACGGGAGCAGTACTTC. It codes for CAWSTDRLREQYF. The rearrangement links TRBV30 to TRBJ2-7, with 7 bases fitting TRBD1. This CDR3 is built from 13 residues. In germline, CDR1 is GTSNPN, CDR2 SVGIG (reference sequence). Trimming took 2 bases from V and 7 from J; bases not matched to a gene: 8.

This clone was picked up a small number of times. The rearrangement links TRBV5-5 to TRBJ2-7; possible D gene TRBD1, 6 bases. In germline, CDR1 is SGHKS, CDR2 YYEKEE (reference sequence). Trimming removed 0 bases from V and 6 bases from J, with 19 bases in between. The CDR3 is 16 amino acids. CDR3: CASSLEGHMIYFEQYF. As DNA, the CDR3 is TGTGCCAGCAGCTTGGAGGGACACATGATATACTTCGAGCAGTACTTC.

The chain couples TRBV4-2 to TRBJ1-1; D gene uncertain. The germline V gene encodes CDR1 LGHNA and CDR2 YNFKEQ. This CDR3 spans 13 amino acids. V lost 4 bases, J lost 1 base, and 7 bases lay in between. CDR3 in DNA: TGTGCCAGCAGCCGGGCGGGGAACACTGAAGCTTTCTTT. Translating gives CASSRAGNTEAFF.

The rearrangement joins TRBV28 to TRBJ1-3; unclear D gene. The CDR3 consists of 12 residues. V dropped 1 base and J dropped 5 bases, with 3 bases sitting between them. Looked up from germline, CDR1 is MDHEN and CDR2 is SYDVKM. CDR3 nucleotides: TGTGCCAGCAGTTTATCCAGAAACACCATATATTTT. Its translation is CASSLSRNTIYF.

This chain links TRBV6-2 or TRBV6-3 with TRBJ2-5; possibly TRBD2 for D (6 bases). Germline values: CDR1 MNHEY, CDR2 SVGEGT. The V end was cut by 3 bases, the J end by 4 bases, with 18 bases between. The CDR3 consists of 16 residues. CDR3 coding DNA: TGTGCCAGCAGTTATAATACGGGAGTAAAGGGAGAGACCCAGTACTTC. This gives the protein CASSYNTGVKGETQYF.

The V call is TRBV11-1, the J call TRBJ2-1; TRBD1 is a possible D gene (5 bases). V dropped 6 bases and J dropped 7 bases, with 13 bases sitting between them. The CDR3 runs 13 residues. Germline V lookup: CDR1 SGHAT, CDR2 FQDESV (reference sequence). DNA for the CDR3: TGTGCCAGCAGTGTTGGGGCACGAAATGAGCAGTTCTTC. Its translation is CASSVGARNEQFF. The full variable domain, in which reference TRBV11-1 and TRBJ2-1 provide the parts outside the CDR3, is EAEVAQSPRYKITEKSQAVAFWCDPISGHATLYWYRQILGQGPELLVQFQDESVVDDSQLPKDRFSAERLKGVDSTLKIQPAELGDSAMYLCASSVGARNEQFFGPGTRLTVL.

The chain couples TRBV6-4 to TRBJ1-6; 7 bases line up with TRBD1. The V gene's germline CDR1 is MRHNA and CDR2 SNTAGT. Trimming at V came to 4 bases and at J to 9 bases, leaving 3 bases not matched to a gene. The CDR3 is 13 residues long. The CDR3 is CASSATGTSPLHF. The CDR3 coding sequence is TGTGCCAGCAGTGCGACAGGGACTTCACCCCTCCACTTT.

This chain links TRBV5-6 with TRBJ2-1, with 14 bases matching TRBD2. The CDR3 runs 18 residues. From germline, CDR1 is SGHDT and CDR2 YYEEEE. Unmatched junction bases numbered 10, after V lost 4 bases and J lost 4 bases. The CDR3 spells CASSTLGTSGSGYNEQFF. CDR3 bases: TGTGCCAGCAGCACACTTGGGACTAGCGGGAGTGGGTACAATGAGCAGTTCTTC.

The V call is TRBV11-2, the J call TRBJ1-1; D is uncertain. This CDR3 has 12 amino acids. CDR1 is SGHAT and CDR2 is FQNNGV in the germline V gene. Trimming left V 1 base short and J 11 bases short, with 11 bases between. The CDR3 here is CASSLGSNGAFF. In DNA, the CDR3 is TGTGCCAGCAGCTTAGGGTCAAACGGGGCTTTCTTT.

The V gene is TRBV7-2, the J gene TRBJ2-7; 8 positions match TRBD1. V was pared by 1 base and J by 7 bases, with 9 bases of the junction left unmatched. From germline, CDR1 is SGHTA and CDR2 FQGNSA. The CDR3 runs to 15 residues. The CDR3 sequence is CASSLDGRGRAEQYF. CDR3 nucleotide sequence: TGTGCCAGCAGCTTAGATGGCAGGGGGCGTGCGGAGCAGTACTTC.

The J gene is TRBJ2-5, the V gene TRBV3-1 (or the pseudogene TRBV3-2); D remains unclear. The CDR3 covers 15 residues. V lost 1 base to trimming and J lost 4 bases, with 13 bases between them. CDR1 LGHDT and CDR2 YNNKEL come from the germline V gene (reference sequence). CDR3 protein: CASSQVLEAVETQYF. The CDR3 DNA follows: TGTGCCAGCAGCCAAGTCCTAGAGGCTGTAGAGACCCAGTACTTC.

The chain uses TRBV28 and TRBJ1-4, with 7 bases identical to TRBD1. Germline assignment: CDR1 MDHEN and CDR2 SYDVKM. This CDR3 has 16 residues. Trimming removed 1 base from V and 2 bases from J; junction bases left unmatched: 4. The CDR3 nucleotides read TGTGCCAGCAGTTTATCGACAGGGAAGACTAATGAAAAACTGTTTTTT. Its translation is CASSLSTGKTNEKLFF.